The next 16 T cell receptor beta chains were all read from a single sample in a study of T cell responses to AZD1222 COVID-19 vaccine. This table comes from immunoSEQ multiplex PCR, and its TCRdb copy is limited to in-frame clones, with some not included. The sample shows under 200,000 clones, about 94% of them seen only once. The sample in question was peripheral blood, obtained on day 0 of AZD1222 vaccination. The receptors stem from an adult in good health.

The chain combines TRBV5-4 with TRBJ1-1; TRBD1 matches at 9 bases. V was pared by 1 base and J by 2 bases, with 12 bases of the junction left unmatched. CDR3 length: 18 residues. Germline V CDR1 and CDR2: SGHNT, YYREEE (reference sequence). Written as DNA, the CDR3 is TGTGCCAGCAGCTTGTCGACCACCACAGGGGGCCCAAACACTGAAGCTTTCTTT. It codes for CASSLSTTTGGPNTEAFF.

V gene TRBV27 combines with J gene TRBJ1-2, with TRBD1 matching over 7 bases. CDR3 size: 13 residues. Germline V lookup: CDR1 MNHEY, CDR2 SMNVEV (reference sequence). Unmatched junction bases numbered 2, after V lost 3 bases and J lost 4 bases. The DNA of the CDR3 is TGTGCCAGCAGTTTCCGGGACAGCTATGGCTACACCTTC. It codes for CASSFRDSYGYTF.

The chain recombines TRBV2 with TRBJ1-2; D might be TRBD1 (5 bases). The CDR3 has 14 residues. The V end was cut by 4 bases, the J end by 8 bases, with 17 bases between. The germline gives CDR1 SNHLY, CDR2 FYNNEI. CDR3: CASSGSGTSRGYTF. The CDR3 nucleotides are TGTGCCAGCAGTGGGAGCGGGACCAGTCGCGGCTACACCTTC. The variable domain in full, completed from reference TRBV2 and TRBJ1-2, reads EPEVTQTPSHQVTQMGQEVILRCVPISNHLYFYWYRQILGQKVEFLVSFYNNEISEKSEIFDDQFSVERPDGSNFTLKIRSTKLEDSAMYFCASSGSGTSRGYTFGSGTRLTVV.

The rearrangement joins TRBV7-3 to TRBJ1-1; D possibly corresponds to TRBD1 (5 bases). Per germline, CDR1 SGHTA and CDR2 FQGTGA. The V gene lost 1 base and the J gene lost 0 bases, with 9 bases spanning the gap. This CDR3 has 15 amino acids. This CDR3 reads CASSLSQGMNTEAFF. CDR3 DNA sequence: TGTGCCAGCAGCTTAAGTCAGGGAATGAACACTGAAGCTTTCTTT.

The V and J genes are TRBV9 and TRBJ2-2, with a weak D call TRBD2 (6 bases). The CDR3 contains 13 residues. Trimming stripped 7 bases from V and 2 bases from J, with 9 bases between. Germline V gives CDR1 SGDLS, CDR2 YYNGEE. CDR3 bases: TGTGCCAGCGGGACTGGCAACACCGGGGAGCTGTTTTTT. Translation: CASGTGNTGELFF.

Here the CDR3 reads CATSRDLLAGVYEQYF. CDR3 sequence (DNA): TGTGCCACCAGCAGAGATCTCCTAGCGGGAGTGTACGAGCAGTACTTC. The gene calls are TRBV15 and TRBJ2-7; 10 bases agree with TRBD2. The CDR3 is 16 amino acids. V was pared by 0 bases and J by 4 bases, with 6 bases of the junction left unmatched. Germline values: CDR1 LNHNV, CDR2 YYDKDF (reference sequence).

CDR3 in amino acids: CASSVGREETYEQYF. The DNA for the CDR3 is TGTGCCAGCAGCGTAGGTAGGGAGGAGACCTACGAGCAGTACTTC. The gene calls are TRBV9 and TRBJ2-7, with D perhaps TRBD2 (6 bases). CDR1 is SGDLS and CDR2 is YYNGEE in the germline V gene. V lost 0 bases and J 2 bases, leaving 12 bases between the germline ends. The CDR3 runs to 15 residues.

The genes are TRBV29-1 and TRBJ2-3; the match to TRBD2 covers 12 bases. Trimming at V came to 6 bases and at J to 4 bases, leaving 5 bases not matched to a gene. Germline V gives CDR1 SQVTM, CDR2 ANQGSEA. CDR3 length: 14 residues. This chain's CDR3 is CSVTSGRGPDTQYF. The CDR3 DNA follows: TGCAGCGTGACTAGCGGGAGAGGGCCAGATACGCAGTATTTT.

The table lists this clone with a count of one. V gene TRBV5-1 combines with J gene TRBJ1-1; D unclear. The V end lost 2 bases, the J end lost 0 bases, and 11 bases lay between the germline ends. The CDR3 is 15 residues long. Germline V gene sequence: CDR1 SGHRS, CDR2 YFSETQ. The CDR3 DNA reads TGCGCCAGCAGCTTATCCGGGAGCGTGAACACTGAAGCTTTCTTT. Translation gives CASSLSGSVNTEAFF.

The gene calls are TRBV5-1 and TRBJ2-7; D is ambiguous. Trimming took off 0 bases at V and 4 bases at J, with 14 bases between the two ends. Germline V gene sequence: CDR1 SGHRS, CDR2 YFSETQ. The CDR3 loop spans 15 amino acids. This CDR3 is CASSLAANTKYEQYF. In DNA, the CDR3 is TGCGCCAGCAGCTTGGCCGCGAACACTAAATACGAGCAGTACTTC.

V usage is TRBV6-5 and J usage is TRBJ1-2, with D maybe TRBD1 (5 bases). This CDR3 is 15 amino acids long. CDR1 MNHEY and CDR2 SVGAGI come from the germline V gene. V lost 0 bases and J lost 6, with 14 bases in between. CDR3 sequence (DNA): TGTGCCAGCAGTTACTCGGGACCCACCTATCATGGCTACACCTTC. It yields the protein CASSYSGPTYHGYTF.

The chain carries TRBV5-1 and TRBJ2-1; D might be TRBD2 (6 bases). The CDR3 has 14 residues. CDR1 SGHRS and CDR2 YFSETQ come from the germline V gene. V lost 4 bases, J lost 5 bases, and 13 bases lay in between. The CDR3 spells CASSRDSGDNEQFF. CDR3 nucleotides: TGCGCCAGCAGCCGGGACTCGGGGGACAATGAGCAGTTCTTC.

This sequence joins TRBV5-4 and TRBJ1-1; 7 nucleotides agree with TRBD1. The length of the CDR3 is 15 residues. Germline assignment: CDR1 SGHNT and CDR2 YYREEE (reference sequence). J was trimmed by 4 bases and V by 3 bases; bases with no gene match: 9. The CDR3 nucleotides are TGTGCCAGCAGCTCCGGGACAGCGGGGCGCACTGAAGCTTTCTTT. It translates to CASSSGTAGRTEAFF.

The chain carries TRBV30 and TRBJ1-5; D is undetermined. V shed 3 bases and J shed 1 base, with 16 bases lying between them. Germline CDR1 and CDR2: GTSNPN and SVGIG (reference sequence). The CDR3 contains 16 residues. CDR3 amino acids: CAWSLTVGGSNQPQHF. The CDR3 nucleotides read TGTGCCTGGAGCCTGACCGTAGGAGGAAGCAATCAGCCCCAGCATTTT. Full variable domain (outside the CDR3, taken from reference TRBV30 and TRBJ1-5): SQTIHQWPATLVQPVGSPLSLECTVEGTSNPNLYWYRQAAGRGLQLLFYSVGIGQISSEVPQNLSASRPQDRQFILSSKKLLLSDSGFYLCAWSLTVGGSNQPQHFGDGTRLSIL.

The genes are TRBV19 and TRBJ2-7; TRBD2 agrees at 12 bases. V trimming: 4 bases; J trimming: 2 bases; junction bases outside the gene matches: 0. Germline V CDR1 and CDR2: LNHDA, SQIVND (reference sequence). CDR3 length equals 14 residues. CDR3 bases: TGTGCCAGTAGTAGGACTAGCGGGACCTACGAGCAGTACTTC. Encoded protein: CASSRTSGTYEQYF.

The V call is TRBV5-1, the J call TRBJ1-2; a possible D gene is TRBD1 (6 bases). Germline values: CDR1 SGHRS, CDR2 YFSETQ. Trimming removed 1 base from V and 7 bases from J, with 20 bases in between. The CDR3 spans 16 residues. Here the CDR3 reads CASSLRTGSLDSGYTF. DNA of the CDR3: TGCGCCAGCAGCTTGCGAACAGGGAGTTTGGACTCTGGCTACACCTTC.